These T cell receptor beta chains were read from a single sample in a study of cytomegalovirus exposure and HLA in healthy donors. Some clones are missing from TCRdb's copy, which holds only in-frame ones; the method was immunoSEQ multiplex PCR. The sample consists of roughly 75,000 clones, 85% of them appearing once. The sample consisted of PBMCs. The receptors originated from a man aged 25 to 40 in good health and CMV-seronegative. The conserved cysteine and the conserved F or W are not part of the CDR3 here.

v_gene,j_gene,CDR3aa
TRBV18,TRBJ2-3,ASSGQGSTDTQY
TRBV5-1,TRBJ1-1,ASSLHRLNTEAF
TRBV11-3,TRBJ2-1,ASSRGQDEGNEQF
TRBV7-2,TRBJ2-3,ASSLVGRSTDTQY
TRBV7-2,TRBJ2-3,ASSSVHRDTQY
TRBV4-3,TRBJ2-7,ASSQATGSEQY
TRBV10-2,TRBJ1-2,ASSETGTGNGYT
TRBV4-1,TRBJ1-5,ASSQGWGGNNQPQH
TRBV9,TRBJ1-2,ASSRGQGAGGYT
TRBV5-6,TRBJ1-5,ASSSEGGVDDQPQH
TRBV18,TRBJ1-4,ASSRVHRAGWEKLF
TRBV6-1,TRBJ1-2,ASSEKPNYGYT
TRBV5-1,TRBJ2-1,ASSGGGLVSYNEQF
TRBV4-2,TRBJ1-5,ASSQATGGGGNQPQH
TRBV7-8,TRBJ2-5,ASSLDLAGGETQY
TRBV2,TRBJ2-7,ASSILQGPYEQY